The 20 T cell receptor beta chains presented below share a single source sample, sequenced in a study of blood T cell repertoires in COVID-19. TCRdb's table, derived via immunoSEQ multiplex PCR, lists solely in-frame clones and lacks some. The sample shows around 60,000 clones, about 81% of them seen only once. Sequenced material: peripheral blood. The receptors derive from a man aged 80 or over with acute or convalescent COVID-19.

This sequence joins TRBV11-2 and TRBJ1-4, with TRBD1 identical over 9 bases. CDR1 SGHAT and CDR2 FQNNGV come from the germline V gene. CDR3 size: 19 residues. V shed 5 bases and J 5 bases; nucleotides not matched to a gene: 18. As DNA, the CDR3 is TGTGCCAGCAGCCTACCTGGGGGGACAGGGCTTTCTCTGAATGAAAAACTGTTTTTT. Residues: CASSLPGGTGLSLNEKLFF.

This chain connects TRBV5-4 to TRBJ2-5; TRBD2 matches 7 bases. Trimming cost V 3 bases and J 4 bases; bases outside gene matches: 9. There are 15 residues in the CDR3. Germline V lookup: CDR1 SGHNT, CDR2 YYREEE (reference sequence). CDR3 in amino acids: CASSSREGSGETQYF. The CDR3 bases are TGTGCCAGCAGCTCGAGGGAGGGTTCTGGAGAGACCCAGTACTTC.

The chain links TRBV29-1 to TRBJ1-4; TRBD1 agrees at 7 bases. Germline V gene lookup returns CDR1 SQVTM and CDR2 ANQGSEA. Trimming took 7 bases from V and 6 from J; bases not matched to a gene: 8. CDR3 size: 13 residues. CDR3: CSAKTGADEKLFF. The DNA of the CDR3 is TGCAGCGCCAAAACAGGGGCCGATGAAAAACTGTTTTTT.

The chain employs TRBV5-6 and TRBJ2-1; 9 positions agree with TRBD2. CDR1 SGHDT and CDR2 YYEEEE come from the germline V gene. The V and J ends lost 0 bases and 6 bases, in that order; junction bases with no gene match: 4. This CDR3 region has 15 residues. DNA for the CDR3: TGTGCCAGCAGCTTGGGACGGACTAGCGTCAATGAGCAGTTCTTC. It codes for CASSLGRTSVNEQFF.

The chain joins TRBV4-1 to TRBJ2-2; 13 positions match TRBD2. The trim removed 0 bases at V and 3 bases at J, leaving 7 bases unmatched. Germline CDR1 is MGHRA and CDR2 is YSYEKL. The CDR3 loop spans 19 amino acids. CDR3 coding DNA: TGCGCCAGCAGCCAAGATTTGACTAGCGGGGGGCGGGACACCGGGGAGCTGTTTTTT. Amino acids: CASSQDLTSGGRDTGELFF.

This clone is a singleton in its sample. The rearrangement links TRBV6-1 to TRBJ2-2, with D perhaps matching TRBD1 (6 bases). The V gene's germline CDR1 is MNHNS and CDR2 SASEGT. The V and J ends lost 3 bases and 5 bases respectively, with 19 bases between them. This CDR3 is built from 17 residues. The CDR3 spells CASSETSYRVGTGELFF. The DNA of the CDR3 is TGTGCCAGCAGTGAGACATCATACAGGGTAGGGACCGGGGAGCTGTTTTTT.

The CDR3 protein is CASSEGLAGATGELFF. In nucleotides, the CDR3 is TGCGCCAGCAGTGAAGGGCTAGCGGGGGCGACCGGGGAGCTGTTTTTT. The chain joins TRBV10-2 to TRBJ2-2; 10 bases match TRBD2. This CDR3 is 16 amino acids long. Germline V CDR1 and CDR2: WSHSY, SAAADI. J gave up 5 bases and V 3 bases, and 6 bases lay outside the gene matches.

The chain employs TRBV7-8 and TRBJ1-2; D remains ambiguous. Trimming took off 6 bases at V and 2 bases at J, with 22 bases between the two ends. The germline V gene encodes CDR1 SGHVS and CDR2 FQNEAQ. The CDR3 has 17 residues. The CDR3 protein is CASRFYIRWQANYGYTF. The CDR3 DNA follows: TGTGCCAGCAGGTTCTATATCCGCTGGCAGGCCAACTATGGCTACACCTTC.

The chain has TRBV11-2 and TRBJ2-1; D is unclear. Germline values: CDR1 SGHAT, CDR2 FQNNGV. V gave up 6 bases and J gave up 4 bases, with 16 bases separating them. The CDR3 is 15 amino acids. The chain's CDR3 is CASRQTRSPYNEQFF. The CDR3 nucleotides are TGTGCCAGCAGACAGACCAGATCCCCATACAATGAGCAGTTCTTC.

The rearrangement links TRBV5-4 to TRBJ1-6, with D unclear. This CDR3 is 13 amino acids long. Per germline, CDR1 SGHNT and CDR2 YYREEE (reference sequence). Trimming left V 2 bases short and J 7 bases short, with 7 bases between. The CDR3 coding sequence is TGTGCCAGCAGCTTCGGTGTCAATTCACCCCTCCACTTT. Protein product: CASSFGVNSPLHF.

The gene calls are TRBV19 and TRBJ1-1, with 7 nucleotides matching TRBD1. The CDR3 spans 17 residues. The V and J ends lost 4 bases and 1 base, in that order; junction bases with no gene match: 12. CDR1 LNHDA and CDR2 SQIVND come from the germline V gene (reference sequence). The CDR3 bases are TGTGCCAGTAGTACGGACAGGCCCGCTGCAGGGAACACTGAAGCTTTCTTT. Translating gives CASSTDRPAAGNTEAFF.

A few counts support this clone. The chain joins TRBV5-5 to TRBJ1-2; no reliable D call. Germline lookup yields CDR1 SGHKS and CDR2 YYEKEE (reference sequence). This CDR3 has 15 residues. Trimming cost V 0 bases and J 0 bases, with 9 bases left between them. The CDR3 DNA is TGTGCCAGCAGCTTGGTGTTCAGGACTAACTATGGCTACACCTTC. Translated: CASSLVFRTNYGYTF.

V usage is TRBV5-6 and J usage is TRBJ2-3; 8 nucleotides align to TRBD2. V shed 3 bases and J 6 bases; nucleotides not matched to a gene: 12. This CDR3 comprises 16 residues. Germline V gene data show CDR1 as SGHDT and CDR2 as YYEEEE. The CDR3 protein is CASSSHLRGEGDTQYF. CDR3 DNA sequence: TGTGCCAGCAGCTCCCATTTGCGGGGGGAGGGTGATACGCAGTATTTT.

J is TRBJ2-2 and V is TRBV19; D might be TRBD2 (6 bases). Trimming left V 10 bases short and J 6 bases short, with 18 bases between. The CDR3 extends over 14 amino acids. Per germline, CDR1 LNHDA and CDR2 SQIVND (reference sequence). CDR3 protein: CATDTSGLSGELFF. The CDR3 DNA reads TGTGCCACTGATACCAGCGGGTTGTCCGGGGAGCTGTTTTTT.

J is TRBJ2-4 and V is TRBV5-6, with unresolved D. Per germline, CDR1 SGHDT and CDR2 YYEEEE. V was clipped by 4 bases and J by 12 bases, with 14 bases between them. The CDR3 consists of 12 residues. CDR3 DNA: TGTGCCAGCAGCCAACGCCCAGGTGGTCAGTACTTC. Its translation is CASSQRPGGQYF.

This clone was observed once. The chain couples TRBV5-8 to TRBJ1-4; the match to TRBD1 covers 8 bases. After removal of 4 bases from V and 8 bases from J, the junction contained 7 bases not matched to a gene. The CDR3 has 14 amino acids. CDR1 is SGHTS, CDR2 YDEGEE, per germline. The CDR3 DNA is TGTGCCAGCAGCCGACAGGGGTTGCAAGAAAAACTGTTTTTT. Protein sequence: CASSRQGLQEKLFF.

This chain connects TRBV27 to TRBJ2-1; TRBD1 agrees at 9 bases. This CDR3 region has 16 residues. CDR1 is MNHEY, CDR2 SMNVEV, per germline (reference sequence). The trim removed 6 bases at V and 7 bases at J, leaving 13 bases unmatched. The CDR3 DNA follows: TGTGCCAGCAGCCGCCTTATCGGACAGGGGTGGAATGAGCAGTTCTTC. Amino acid sequence: CASSRLIGQGWNEQFF.

V gene TRBV19 combines with J gene TRBJ2-2; TRBD2 is a possible D gene (6 bases). With 7 bases removed from V and 6 bases from J, the gap between germline ends came to 18 bases. The V gene's germline CDR1 is LNHDA and CDR2 SQIVND (reference sequence). This CDR3 is built from 15 residues. The CDR3 sequence is CASNSGGLGAGELFF. DNA for the CDR3: TGTGCCAGTAACTCCGGAGGGTTGGGGGCCGGGGAGCTGTTTTTT.

The V and J genes are TRBV5-4 and TRBJ1-1; TRBD1 matches at 7 bases. Unmatched junction bases numbered 7, after V lost 4 bases and J lost 1 base. The CDR3 sequence is 15 residues long. Germline V gene data show CDR1 as SGHNT and CDR2 as YYREEE (reference sequence). The CDR3: CASSPPGGGNTEAFF. The CDR3, as DNA: TGTGCCAGCAGCCCCCCAGGGGGAGGGAACACTGAAGCTTTCTTT.

This clone was detected a few times. The chain has TRBV28 and TRBJ1-1; weak D call: TRBD1 (5 bases). Germline CDR1 is MDHEN and CDR2 is SYDVKM. The CDR3 loop spans 16 amino acids. Trimming left V 4 bases short and J 5 bases short, with 20 bases between. CDR3 amino acids: CASSYPGRGVGTEAFF. As DNA, the CDR3 is TGTGCCAGCAGTTACCCTGGTCGGGGGGTTGGGACTGAAGCTTTCTTT.